This entry describes one T cell receptor (beta chain). The antigen is undetermined. The entry originates in a study of T-cell reconstitution after alpha-beta-depleted transplantation in children. TCRbeta library construction was performed incorporating unique molecular identifiers. TCRdb re-called the PCR reads through MiXCR, storing one row per CDR3 protein. The data contain about 980,000 distinct CDR3 sequences, around 30% of them singletons. Study-wide results and caveats: It was surviving recipient T cells and thymic progenitors that gave some patients high TCRbeta diversity at day 60. The authors attributed T-cell counts and diversity one year after transplant mostly to newly produced T cells. The study reportedly traced alpha-beta T cells about two months after transplant to several hundred expanded graft clones.

CDR1 and CDR2 (germline): KGHDR, SFDVKD. The length of the CDR3 is 13 residues. Trimming cost V 4 bases and J 3 bases, with 8 bases left between them. This rearrangement joins TRBV24-1 to TRBJ2-5; D is uncertain. Sequencing used PBMCs, mostly from graft donor cells, obtained 360 days after TCRalphabeta/CD19-depleted stem cell transplant. This clonotype originated in a boy under three years old who had a stem cell transplant for SCID, so the T cells may come from the graft donor. This CDR3 is CATSDPYEETQYF. CDR3 sequence (DNA): TGTGCCACCAGTGACCCCTACGAAGAGACCCAGTACTTC.